Following are 17 T cell receptor beta chains from one sample sequenced in a study of metastatic and nonmetastatic thyroid tumors. Prior to thyroid surgery, none of the patients had received any treatment. TCRdb re-processed the PCR reads through MiXCR. The sample holds approximately 28,000 clones, roughly 15% seen once. What was sequenced was blood. These receptors came from a male donor with papillary thyroid cancer or a benign thyroid nodule (not recorded which). Some clones in this sample may be carry-over from other donors' samples.

This clone occurred many times. The V call is TRBV11-2, the J call TRBJ1-1, with no clear D. Germline CDR1 is SGHAT and CDR2 is FQNNGV. Deletions cut 2 bases from V and 5 bases from J, with 12 bases between. The CDR3 runs to 14 residues. The CDR3 sequence is CASSLTNMGTEAFF. DNA for the CDR3: TGTGCCAGCAGCTTAACTAATATGGGGACTGAAGCTTTCTTT.

Worth noting for this clone: A read error may explain this, as a much larger clone is one base away. This sequence joins TRBV5-4 and TRBJ2-3; the D is unclear. Trimming shortened V by 0 bases and J by 8 bases, and 10 bases separated the two germline ends. Germline V gives CDR1 SGHNT, CDR2 YYREEE (reference sequence). The CDR3 sequence is 13 residues long. This CDR3 reads CASSLDLLGTQYF. CDR3 sequence (DNA): TGTGCCAGCAGCTTGGATCTGTTGGGTACGCAGTATTTT.

This clone was detected ten times or more. The rearrangement links TRBV11-2 to TRBJ2-3, with TRBD2 matching over 8 bases. The CDR3 has 16 residues. Germline-derived CDR1 and CDR2 are SGHAT and FQNNGV. The junction had 8 bases not matched to a gene; V was cut back by 0 bases and J by 6 bases. The CDR3 loop is CASSLEGRLAGDTQYF. DNA of the CDR3: TGTGCCAGCAGCTTAGAGGGGCGGCTAGCGGGCGATACGCAGTATTTT. The full variable domain, rest sourced from reference TRBV11-2 and TRBJ2-3, is EAGVAQSPRYKIIEKRQSVAFWCNPISGHATLYWYQQILGQGPKLLIQFQNNGVVDDSQLPKDRFSAERLKGVDSTLKIQPAKLEDSAVYLCASSLEGRLAGDTQYFGPGTRLTVL.

This clone appeared a few times. V gene TRBV6-1 combines with J gene TRBJ2-7, with 11 bases matching TRBD1. The CDR3 runs 16 residues. Looked up from germline, CDR1 is MNHNS and CDR2 is SASEGT. V lost 5 bases to trimming and J lost 6 bases; unmatched junction nucleotides: 12. CDR3 amino acids: CASSPQVGTGGGEQYF. In DNA form, the CDR3 reads TGTGCCAGCAGTCCCCAGGTCGGGACAGGGGGGGGCGAGCAGTACTTC.

This clone has at least ten counts. The rearrangement links TRBV19 to TRBJ2-4; 8 nucleotides agree with TRBD1. This CDR3 region has 17 residues. From germline, CDR1 is LNHDA and CDR2 SQIVND (reference sequence). J lost 6 bases, V lost 3 bases, and 13 bases had no gene match. The CDR3 DNA reads as TGTGCCAGTAGTATCAGCTCCTACGGGACAGGCCGAAACATTCAGTACTTC. Translated: CASSISSYGTGRNIQYF.

This clone was seen at least ten times. V is TRBV7-9 and J is TRBJ1-5; D is uncertain. This CDR3 has 14 residues. Germline CDR1 reads SEHNR; CDR2 reads FQNEAQ (reference sequence). V gave up 0 bases and J gave up 9 bases, with 12 bases separating them. This chain's CDR3 is CASSLAPDAAPQHF. CDR3 sequence (DNA): TGTGCCAGCAGCTTAGCACCAGATGCAGCGCCCCAGCATTTT.

In this sample, this clone turned up many times. The chain recombines TRBV10-3 with TRBJ1-2; a weak D match, TRBD1 (5 bases). Germline loops: CDR1 ENHRY, CDR2 SYGVKD. V gave up 6 bases and J gave up 6 bases, with 20 bases separating them. The CDR3 has 15 residues. DNA for the CDR3: TGTGCCATCAGCGTACAGGTTCTCGCACCCGATGGCTACACCTTC. Translated, it gives CAISVQVLAPDGYTF.

This clone appeared many times. The CDR3 loop is CASSLGILEKLFF. CDR3 DNA sequence: TGTGCCAGCAGCTTAGGTATCCTTGAAAAACTGTTTTTT. The V call is TRBV11-2, the J call TRBJ1-4, with D unresolved. The germline V gene encodes CDR1 SGHAT and CDR2 FQNNGV. V lost 1 base and J lost 7, with 7 bases in between. The length of the CDR3 is 13 residues.

This clone has at least ten counts. Written as DNA, the CDR3 is TGTGCCAGCAGTTACGGGGAGCCAAGCACAGATACGCAGTATTTT. As protein: CASSYGEPSTDTQYF. The chain joins TRBV6-5 to TRBJ2-3; perhaps TRBD2 as D (5 bases). This CDR3 has 15 residues. Trimming took 2 bases from V and 0 from J, leaving 9 bases between them. Germline V CDR1 and CDR2: MNHEY, SVGAGI.

This clone was counted ten times or more. This rearrangement joins TRBV28 to TRBJ2-7; D gene unclear. V was trimmed by 5 bases and J by 6 bases, leaving 17 bases between them. CDR1 and CDR2 (germline): MDHEN, SYDVKM. The length of the CDR3 is 14 residues. The CDR3 protein is CASSPPGSGCEQYF. In DNA, the CDR3 is TGTGCCAGCAGTCCACCGGGTAGTGGGTGCGAGCAGTACTTC.

This clone appeared many times. The chain links TRBV7-9 to TRBJ1-1; 10 bases are shared with TRBD1. Trimming at V came to 4 bases and at J to 3 bases, leaving 5 bases not matched to a gene. The CDR3 extends over 15 amino acids. The V gene's germline CDR1 is SEHNR and CDR2 FQNEAQ (reference sequence). CDR3 coding DNA: TGTGCCAGCAGCTATGGGACAGGGGAGGACACTGAAGCTTTCTTT. It specifies CASSYGTGEDTEAFF.

In its sample, this clone was seen many times. The V call is TRBV30, the J call TRBJ2-1, with D unclear. The V end was cut by 4 bases, the J end by 1 base, with 2 bases between. Germline V CDR1 and CDR2: GTSNPN, SVGIG (reference sequence). This CDR3 region has 11 residues. CDR3 residues: CAWTSYNEQFF. In DNA, the CDR3 is TGTGCCTGGACATCCTACAATGAGCAGTTCTTC.

This clone was counted ten times or more. The chain combines TRBV3-1 with TRBJ2-5, with TRBD2 matching over 11 bases. From germline, CDR1 is LGHDT and CDR2 YNNKEL (reference sequence). V lost 4 bases to trimming and J lost 5 bases; unmatched junction nucleotides: 9. This CDR3 has 16 residues. This chain's CDR3 is CASSPSSGTSGETQYF. The CDR3, as DNA: TGTGCCAGCAGCCCATCCTCCGGGACTAGCGGCGAGACCCAGTACTTC.

This clone came up many times. The chain couples TRBV20-1 to TRBJ2-5; D may be TRBD1 (5 bases). Trimming took off 0 bases at V and 2 bases at J, with 7 bases between the two ends. Germline V lookup: CDR1 DFQATT, CDR2 SNEGSKA (reference sequence). This CDR3 spans 13 amino acids. In DNA, the CDR3 is TGCAGTGCTAGAGATCCAGGGCAAGAGACCCAGTACTTC. Its protein is CSARDPGQETQYF.

The table lists this clone with many counts. This sequence joins TRBV7-9 and TRBJ2-1, with D hard to call. In germline, CDR1 is SEHNR, CDR2 FQNEAQ (reference sequence). This CDR3 is 8 amino acids long. V lost 8 bases and J 8 bases, leaving 1 base between the germline ends. The CDR3 DNA reads TGTGCCAGCGATGAGCAGTTCTTC. Protein product: CASDEQFF.

This clone was observed a few times. A much more abundant neighbour one base away suggests this may be a read error. The chain recombines TRBV7-9 with TRBJ2-7; the D gene could be TRBD1 or TRBD2 (5 bases each). In germline, CDR1 is SEHNR, CDR2 FQNEAQ (reference sequence). This CDR3 comprises 15 residues. V was shortened by 1 base and J by 2 bases, with 12 bases between the two germline ends. The CDR3 bases are TGTGCCAGCAGCTTAGTCGGGGCAGTAGCCTACGAGCAGTACTTC. It translates to CASSLVGAVAYEQYF. Looking up the rest from reference TRBV7-9 and TRBJ2-7 gives the full variable domain: DTGVSQNPRHKITKRGQNVTFRCDPISEHNRLYWYRQTLGQGPEFLTYFQNEAQLEKSRLLSDRFSAERPKGSFSTLEIQRTEQGDSAMYLCASSLVGAVAYEQYFGPGTRLTVT.

This clone was recorded at least ten times. V gene TRBV6-5 combines with J gene TRBJ1-1; D unresolved. Trimming took off 2 bases at V and 1 base at J, with 5 bases between the two ends. This CDR3 is 13 amino acids long. CDR1 is MNHEY and CDR2 is SVGAGI in the germline V gene. CDR3 coding DNA: TGTGCCAGCAGTTACGCGCGGAACACTGAAGCTTTCTTT. It encodes CASSYARNTEAFF.